This is a list of T cell receptor beta chains from one sample in a study of yellow fever vaccine responses in identical twins. TCRdb used MiXCR to reprocess the RT-PCR reads, holding one entry per CDR3 protein. The table shows some 20,000 distinct CDR3 sequences, with 55% to 70% occurring only once. This specimen consisted of T cells from blood (PBMCs), unsorted or a sorted subset (not recorded which), obtained before or after yellow fever vaccination (not recorded which). All receptors come from a woman under 30 who received the yellow fever vaccine. Both conserved end residues are part of each CDR3. The order of the fields is J gene, V gene, CDR3 protein.

J: TRBJ1-1
V: TRBV15
CDR3: CATSRGGQGRNTEAFF

J: TRBJ2-5
V: TRBV28
CDR3: CASSSSGLAEQETQYF

J: TRBJ2-1
V: TRBV18
CDR3: CASSPTGGGNEQFF

J: TRBJ2-1
V: TRBV29-1
CDR3: CSESHNEQFF

J: TRBJ2-3
V: TRBV5-1
CDR3: CASSFRSGTTPDTQYF

J: TRBJ2-5
V: TRBV29-1
CDR3: CSVDRVSQETQYF

J: TRBJ1-1
V: TRBV7-7
CDR3: CASSLDTNTEAFF

J: TRBJ1-1
V: TRBV12-3/TRBV12-4
CDR3: CASSFSGGRNTEAFF

J: TRBJ2-5
V: TRBV5-6
CDR3: CASSWGGLDQETQYF

J: TRBJ1-6
V: TRBV19
CDR3: CASRTGLYNSPLHF

J: TRBJ1-5
V: TRBV5-1
CDR3: CASSLFTGTDQPQHF

J: TRBJ1-5
V: TRBV2
CDR3: CASSERGMGGNQPQHF

J: TRBJ2-7
V: TRBV11-3
CDR3: CASSLGVSYEQYF

J: TRBJ2-5
V: TRBV18
CDR3: CASSPRLKGETQYF

J: TRBJ1-2
V: TRBV20-1
CDR3: CSVLRTGEPRKEGYTF

J: TRBJ2-1
V: TRBV12-3/TRBV12-4
CDR3: CASSLGSAGGRFF